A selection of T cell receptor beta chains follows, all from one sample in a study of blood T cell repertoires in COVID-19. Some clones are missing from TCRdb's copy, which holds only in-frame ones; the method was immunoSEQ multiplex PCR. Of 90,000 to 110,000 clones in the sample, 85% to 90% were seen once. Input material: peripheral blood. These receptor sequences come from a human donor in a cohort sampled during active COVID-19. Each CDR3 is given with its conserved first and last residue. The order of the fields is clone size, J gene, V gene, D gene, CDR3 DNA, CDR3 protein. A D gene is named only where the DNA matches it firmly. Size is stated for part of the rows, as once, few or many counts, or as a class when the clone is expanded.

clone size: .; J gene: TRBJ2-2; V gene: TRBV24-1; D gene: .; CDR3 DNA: TGTGCCACCAGCCCCCGGGGTACGGGAGTAAACACCGGGGAGCTGTTTTTT; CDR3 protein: CATSPRGTGVNTGELFF
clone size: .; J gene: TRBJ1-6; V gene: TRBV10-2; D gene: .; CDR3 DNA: TGCGCCAGCAGTGATGCAGGAAGGAATTCACCCCTCCACTTT; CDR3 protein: CASSDAGRNSPLHF
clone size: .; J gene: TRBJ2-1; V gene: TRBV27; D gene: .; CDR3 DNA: TGTGCCAGCAGTCCAAATCGCGGGGGCAGCTCCTACAATGAGCAGTTCTTC; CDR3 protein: CASSPNRGGSSYNEQFF
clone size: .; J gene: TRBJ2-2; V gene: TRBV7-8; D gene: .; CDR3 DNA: TGTGCCAGCAGCTTCCGGACAGCACTGAACACCGGGGAGCTGTTTTTT; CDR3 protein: CASSFRTALNTGELFF
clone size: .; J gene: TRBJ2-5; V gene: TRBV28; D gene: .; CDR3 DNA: TGTGCCAGCAGTTCCCAGGGGGAGACCCAGTACTTC; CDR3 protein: CASSSQGETQYF
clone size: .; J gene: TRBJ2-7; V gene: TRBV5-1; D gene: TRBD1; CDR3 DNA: TGCGCCAGCAGCCTGGGACAGGGGTTTCCCTACGAGCAGTACTTC; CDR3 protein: CASSLGQGFPYEQYF
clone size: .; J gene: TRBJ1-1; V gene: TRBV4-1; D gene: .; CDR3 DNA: TGCGCCAGCAGCCAAGGGCGGGGGCGGTACACTGAAGCTTTCTTT; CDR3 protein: CASSQGRGRYTEAFF
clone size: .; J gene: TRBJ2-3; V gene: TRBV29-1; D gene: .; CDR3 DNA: TGCAGCGTTGAACACGGGGGTTACACAGATACGCAGTATTTT; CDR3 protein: CSVEHGGYTDTQYF
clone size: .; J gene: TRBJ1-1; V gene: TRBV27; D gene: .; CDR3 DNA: TGTGCCAGCAGTCCGGGACAAGTGTTGCCTGAAGCTTTCTTT; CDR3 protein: CASSPGQVLPEAFF
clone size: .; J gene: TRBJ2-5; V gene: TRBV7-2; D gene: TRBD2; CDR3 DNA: TGTGCCAGCAGCTTTAGCGGGGGGGTCCAAGAGACCCAGTACTTC; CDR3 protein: CASSFSGGVQETQYF
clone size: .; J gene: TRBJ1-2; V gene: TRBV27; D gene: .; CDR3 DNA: TGTGCCAGCAGTAATCGCCGCGGGGGCTACACCTTC; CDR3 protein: CASSNRRGGYTF
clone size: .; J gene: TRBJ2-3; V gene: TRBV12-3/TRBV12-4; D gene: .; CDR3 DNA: TGTGCCAGCAGTCCTCCCGGTGGTGATACGCAGTATTTT; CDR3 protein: CASSPPGGDTQYF
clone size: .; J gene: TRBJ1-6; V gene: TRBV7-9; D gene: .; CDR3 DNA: TGTGCCAGCAGCCGACAGGAAGATTCCTCACCCCTCCACTTT; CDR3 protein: CASSRQEDSSPLHF
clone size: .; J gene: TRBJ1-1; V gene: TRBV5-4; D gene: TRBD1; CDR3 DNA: TGTGCCAGCAGCGGGGGGACAGGGATGAACACTGAAGCTTTCTTT; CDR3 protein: CASSGGTGMNTEAFF
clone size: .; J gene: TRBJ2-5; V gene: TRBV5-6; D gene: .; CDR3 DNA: TGTGCCAGCAGCTTAAGCTCCGGAGAGACCCAGTACTTC; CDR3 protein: CASSLSSGETQYF
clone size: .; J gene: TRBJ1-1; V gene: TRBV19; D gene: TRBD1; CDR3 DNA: TGTGCCAGTAGTATAGAGAGGGGGCGGACTGAAGCTTTCTTT; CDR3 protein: CASSIERGRTEAFF
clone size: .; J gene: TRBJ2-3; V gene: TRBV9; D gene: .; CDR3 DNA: TGTGCCAGCAGTAGCTGGGGCACAGATACGCAGTATTTT; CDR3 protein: CASSSWGTDTQYF
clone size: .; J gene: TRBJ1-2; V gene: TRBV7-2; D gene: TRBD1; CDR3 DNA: TGTGCCAGCAGCTCAGGACAGGGCTACATCTATGGCTACACCTTC; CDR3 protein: CASSSGQGYIYGYTF
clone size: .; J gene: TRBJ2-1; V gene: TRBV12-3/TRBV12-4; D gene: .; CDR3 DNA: TGTGCCAGCAGCCTGACTAGTGCGAATGAGCAGTTCTTC; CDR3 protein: CASSLTSANEQFF
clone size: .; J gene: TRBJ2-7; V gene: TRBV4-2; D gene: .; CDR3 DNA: TGTGCCAGCAGCCCCGGACAGTTATCCTACGAGCAGTACTTC; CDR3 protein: CASSPGQLSYEQYF
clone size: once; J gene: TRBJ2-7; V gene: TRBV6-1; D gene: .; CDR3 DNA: TGTGCCAGCAGTGTCCGGGGCAGCGGGTTCTCCTACGAGCAGTACTTC; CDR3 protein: CASSVRGSGFSYEQYF
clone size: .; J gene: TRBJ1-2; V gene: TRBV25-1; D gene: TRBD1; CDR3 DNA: TGTGCCAGCAGTGACCTCATCGGGGACAGGGGGCTTGGCTATGGCTACACCTTC; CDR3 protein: CASSDLIGDRGLGYGYTF
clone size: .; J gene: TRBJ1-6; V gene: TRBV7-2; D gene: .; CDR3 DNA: TGTGCCAGCAGCTTAGCGTTGGGGGGGGGCTCACCCCTCCACTTT; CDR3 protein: CASSLALGGGSPLHF
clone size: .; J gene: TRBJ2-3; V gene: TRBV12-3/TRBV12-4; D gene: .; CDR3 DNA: TGTGCCACCTCAGTTTCTTCAGATACGCAGTATTTT; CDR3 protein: CATSVSSDTQYF
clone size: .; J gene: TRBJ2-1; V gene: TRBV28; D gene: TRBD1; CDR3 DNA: TGTGCCAGCAGTTTACTGGACAGGGCAGGGAATGAGCAGTTCTTC; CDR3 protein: CASSLLDRAGNEQFF
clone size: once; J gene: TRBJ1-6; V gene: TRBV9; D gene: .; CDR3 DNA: TGTGCCAGCAGCGGAGGCTTAAGGCCTAATAATTCACCCCTCCACTTT; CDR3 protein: CASSGGLRPNNSPLHF
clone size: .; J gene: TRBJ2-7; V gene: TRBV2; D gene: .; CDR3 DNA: TGTGCCAGCAGTGATCAGGTCCCAGCCTACGAGCAGTACTTC; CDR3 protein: CASSDQVPAYEQYF
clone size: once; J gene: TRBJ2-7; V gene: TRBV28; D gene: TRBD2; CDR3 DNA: TGTGCCAGCAGTGAAGTAGCGGGAGAGTACGAGCAGTACTTC; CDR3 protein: CASSEVAGEYEQYF
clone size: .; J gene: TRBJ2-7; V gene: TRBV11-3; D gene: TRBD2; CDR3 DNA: TGTGCCAGCAGCAGCGGGAGCGACGAGCAGTACTTC; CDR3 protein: CASSSGSDEQYF
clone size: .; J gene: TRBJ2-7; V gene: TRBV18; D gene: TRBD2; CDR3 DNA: TGTGCCAGCTCACCACCGACGGGGACTAGCGGGGGGGCTTTTTGCGAGCAGTACTTC; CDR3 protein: CASSPPTGTSGGAFCEQYF
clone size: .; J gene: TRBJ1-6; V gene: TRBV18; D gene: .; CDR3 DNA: TGTGCCAGCTCCCCGGGTCCTGATAATTCACCCCTCCACTTT; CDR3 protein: CASSPGPDNSPLHF
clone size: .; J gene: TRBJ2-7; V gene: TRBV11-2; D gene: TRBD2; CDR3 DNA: TGTGCCAGCAGCTCTAGCGGCGAGCAGTACTTC; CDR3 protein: CASSSSGEQYF
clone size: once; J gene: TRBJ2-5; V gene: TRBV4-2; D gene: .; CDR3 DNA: TGTGCCAGCAGCCAAGAATTGACTGTACAAGAGACCCAGTACTTC; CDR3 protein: CASSQELTVQETQYF
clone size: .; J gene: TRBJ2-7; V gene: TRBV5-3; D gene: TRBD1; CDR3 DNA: TGTGCCCCTAAGGGGGCCAGGGCTTCCACCTACGAGCAGTACTTC; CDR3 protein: CAPKGARASTYEQYF
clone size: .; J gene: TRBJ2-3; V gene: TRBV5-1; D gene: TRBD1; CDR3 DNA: TGCGCCAGCAGCCCGGGACAGGGGAAAGATACGCAGTATTTT; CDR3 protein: CASSPGQGKDTQYF
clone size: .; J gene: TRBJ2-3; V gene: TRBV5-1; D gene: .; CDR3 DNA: TGCGCCAGCAGCTTTAGAGCGAATACAGATACGCAGTATTTT; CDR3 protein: CASSFRANTDTQYF
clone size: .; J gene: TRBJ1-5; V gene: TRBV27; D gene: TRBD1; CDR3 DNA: TGTGCCAGCAGTTTCTTAGAACAGGGGGATCAGCCCCAGCATTTT; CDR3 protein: CASSFLEQGDQPQHF
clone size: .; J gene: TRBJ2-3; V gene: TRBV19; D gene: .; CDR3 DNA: TGTGCCAGTAGTATAATCGGCACAGATACGCAGTATTTT; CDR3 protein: CASSIIGTDTQYF
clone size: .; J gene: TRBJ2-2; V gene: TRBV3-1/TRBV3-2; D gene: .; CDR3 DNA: TGTGCCAGCAGCCGAGCGGCGGGCACCGGGGAGCTGTTTTTT; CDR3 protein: CASSRAAGTGELFF
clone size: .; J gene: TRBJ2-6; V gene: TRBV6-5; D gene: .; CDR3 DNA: TGTGCCAGCAGGGAGACAGAGATGGCCAACGTCCTGACTTTC; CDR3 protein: CASRETEMANVLTF
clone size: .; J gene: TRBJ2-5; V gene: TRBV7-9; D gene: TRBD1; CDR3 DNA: TGTGCCAGCAGCCGTACAGGGGGCGAGCAAGAGACCCAGTACTTC; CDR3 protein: CASSRTGGEQETQYF
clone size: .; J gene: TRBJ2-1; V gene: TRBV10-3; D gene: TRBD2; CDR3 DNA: TGTGCCATCAGAGTAGCGGGGACTTACAATGAGCAGTTCTTC; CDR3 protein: CAIRVAGTYNEQFF
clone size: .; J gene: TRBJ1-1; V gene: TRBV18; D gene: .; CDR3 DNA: TGTGCCAGCTCCCAACTTATGAACACTGAAGCTTTCTTT; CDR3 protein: CASSQLMNTEAFF
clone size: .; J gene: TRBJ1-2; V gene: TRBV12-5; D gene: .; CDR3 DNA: TGTGCTAGTGGTTCTCCAGGGGATTTC; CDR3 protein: CASGSPGDF